This T cell receptor (beta chain) stems from a study of T-cell memory formation after mild COVID-19. Study background: Clustering of TCRs was largely donor specific.

This clonotype was seen a few times. The target antigen is unknown. General study findings and limits: A second wave expanding day 15 to 37 was CD4+-biased; contracting clones were balanced. The appearance of some responding clones in pre-infection memory suggested that cross-reactive memory joined.

TCRdb itself ran the 5' RACE reads through MiXCR, one entry per CDR3 protein. The sample holds roughly 190,000 distinct CDR3 sequences, 27% seen once. The length of the CDR3 is 15 residues. Germline CDR1 MNHEY, CDR2 SVGAGI. Trimming cost V 2 bases and J 1 base, with 12 bases left between them. Material: PBMCs or a T cell subset sorted from them (not recorded which). The sequence came from an adult woman who had mild COVID-19 (a few samples of this study predate the infection). Cell type and time point are not known. The gene calls are TRBV6-5 and TRBJ2-7; D is tentatively TRBD1 or TRBD2 (5 bases each). The CDR3 DNA follows: TGTGCCAGCAGTTACGCAGACAGCGGATCCTACGAGCAGTACTTC. Protein: CASSYADSGSYEQYF.